The entry below describes one T cell receptor beta chain. V lost 6 bases and J lost 10; bases outside the gene matches: 3. CDR3 size: 13 residues. This specimen belongs to a study of blood T cell repertoires in COVID-19. Study-level information: COVID-19 samples collected from the United States, Italy and Spain covered acute and convalescent phases. PBMCs, B-cell-depleted T cells, or T cells were the source of the cDNA or gDNA that made up the material.

In the original processing: Reference gene primers were amplified, and this amplification served to estimate nucleated cell counts. Sequencing was performed with immunoSEQ multiplex PCR; in TCRdb, only in-frame clones are kept and a portion is missing. The V and J calls and clone size are taken from that table; D and trimming were inferred from the DNA. The sample consists of approximately 210,000 clones, approximately 85% of them appearing once. This clonotype was sampled from a woman in her forties or fifties with active or convalescent COVID-19. V is TRBV12-3 or TRBV12-4 and J is TRBJ2-1; 13 bases are a match to TRBD2. Sequences were obtained from peripheral blood. DNA of the CDR3: TGTGCCAGCAGCCCGGGACTAGCGGGGGAGCAGTTCTTC. Its translation is CASSPGLAGEQFF.